This is a list of T cell receptor beta chains from one sample in a study of OX40 agonist ivuxolimab in advanced cancers. Clones were sequenced by immunoSEQ multiplex PCR, and TCRdb holds only the in-frame ones, with some missing. Altogether about 23,000 clones are present, 70% to 90% being singletons, with the ten largest covering under 25%. The source was CD4+ or CD8+ T cells sorted from blood, collected in a trial of the OX40 agonist ivuxolimab. These receptors all stem from an adult with an advanced solid tumor such as melanoma, head and neck, liver or kidney cancer. CDR3s include the opening cysteine and the closing phenylalanine or tryptophan. Fields, in order: V gene, clone size, J gene, D gene, CDR3 protein, CDR3 DNA. A D gene is named only where the DNA matches it firmly. Some rows have no size entry. The others give once, few or many, or a class for an expanded clone.

v_call: TRBV28; clone_size: -; j_call: TRBJ2-1; d_call: -; cdr3_aa: CASSTGEQFF; cdr3_nt: TGTGCCAGCAGTACGGGGGAGCAGTTCTTC
v_call: TRBV15; clone_size: -; j_call: TRBJ2-6; d_call: -; cdr3_aa: CATSRGTPSLGVGANVLTF; cdr3_nt: TGTGCCACCAGCAGAGGGACGCCTAGTTTGGGTGTTGGGGCCAACGTCCTGACTTTC
v_call: TRBV27; clone_size: -; j_call: TRBJ2-5; d_call: -; cdr3_aa: CASNGGQGEETQYF; cdr3_nt: TGTGCCAGCAACGGGGGTCAGGGAGAAGAGACCCAGTACTTC
v_call: TRBV2; clone_size: -; j_call: TRBJ1-1; d_call: -; cdr3_aa: CASSQIEAFF; cdr3_nt: TGTGCCAGCAGTCAAATTGAAGCTTTCTTT
v_call: TRBV2; clone_size: -; j_call: TRBJ2-4; d_call: TRBD1; cdr3_aa: CASWDRVAKNIQYF; cdr3_nt: TGTGCCAGCTGGGACAGGGTAGCCAAAAACATTCAGTACTTC
v_call: TRBV10-2; clone_size: -; j_call: TRBJ2-3; d_call: -; cdr3_aa: CVSSHGLSTDTQYF; cdr3_nt: TGCGTCAGCAGTCACGGGTTAAGCACAGATACGCAGTATTTT
v_call: TRBV6-5; clone_size: once; j_call: TRBJ1-2; d_call: -; cdr3_aa: CASSFGGHRQTF; cdr3_nt: TGTGCCAGCAGTTTTGGGGGACACAGGCAGACCTTC
v_call: TRBV11-2; clone_size: -; j_call: TRBJ2-3; d_call: TRBD2; cdr3_aa: CASSQAGGHQTDTQYF; cdr3_nt: TGTGCCAGCAGCCAAGCGGGAGGGCATCAAACAGATACGCAGTATTTT
v_call: TRBV6-5; clone_size: once; j_call: TRBJ1-5; d_call: TRBD1; cdr3_aa: CASSASGTGGQPQHF; cdr3_nt: TGTGCCAGCAGTGCCTCCGGGACAGGGGGCCAGCCCCAGCATTTT
v_call: TRBV7-7; clone_size: hyperexpanded; j_call: TRBJ2-5; d_call: -; cdr3_aa: CASSLSRGKQETQYF; cdr3_nt: TGTGCCAGCAGCTTATCAAGGGGTAAACAAGAGACCCAGTACTTC
v_call: TRBV19; clone_size: -; j_call: TRBJ1-4; d_call: TRBD1; cdr3_aa: CASSTDRENEKLFF; cdr3_nt: TGTGCCAGTAGTACCGACAGGGAGAATGAAAAACTGTTTTTT
v_call: TRBV9; clone_size: few; j_call: TRBJ2-3; d_call: TRBD2; cdr3_aa: CASSVRERADTQYF; cdr3_nt: TGTGCCAGCAGCGTGCGGGAGAGGGCAGATACGCAGTATTTT
v_call: TRBV7-9; clone_size: -; j_call: TRBJ2-7; d_call: -; cdr3_aa: CASSLVTGGRLYEQYF; cdr3_nt: TGTGCCAGCAGCTTGGTGACGGGGGGCCGGCTCTACGAGCAGTACTTC
v_call: TRBV11-2; clone_size: -; j_call: TRBJ2-7; d_call: -; cdr3_aa: CASSLMGYEQYF; cdr3_nt: TGTGCCAGCAGCTTAATGGGGTACGAGCAGTACTTC
v_call: TRBV5-4; clone_size: -; j_call: TRBJ2-5; d_call: -; cdr3_aa: CASSLWREWETQYF; cdr3_nt: TGTGCCAGCAGCTTGTGGCGGGAATGGGAGACCCAGTACTTC
v_call: TRBV30; clone_size: -; j_call: TRBJ1-1; d_call: TRBD1; cdr3_aa: CAWSTGASTEAFF; cdr3_nt: TGTGCCTGGAGTACAGGGGCATCCACTGAAGCTTTCTTT
v_call: TRBV27; clone_size: -; j_call: TRBJ2-1; d_call: TRBD2; cdr3_aa: CASSLRLAGGIEQFF; cdr3_nt: TGTGCCAGCAGTTTAAGGCTAGCGGGAGGTATTGAGCAGTTCTTC
v_call: TRBV28; clone_size: -; j_call: TRBJ2-3; d_call: -; cdr3_aa: CASSLRVGTLSSTDTQYF; cdr3_nt: TGTGCCAGCAGTTTAAGGGTAGGGACTCTTTCTAGCACAGATACGCAGTATTTT
v_call: TRBV10-2; clone_size: -; j_call: TRBJ2-1; d_call: -; cdr3_aa: CASSEGPYSYNEQFF; cdr3_nt: TGCGCCAGCAGTGAGGGCCCTTACTCCTACAATGAGCAGTTCTTC